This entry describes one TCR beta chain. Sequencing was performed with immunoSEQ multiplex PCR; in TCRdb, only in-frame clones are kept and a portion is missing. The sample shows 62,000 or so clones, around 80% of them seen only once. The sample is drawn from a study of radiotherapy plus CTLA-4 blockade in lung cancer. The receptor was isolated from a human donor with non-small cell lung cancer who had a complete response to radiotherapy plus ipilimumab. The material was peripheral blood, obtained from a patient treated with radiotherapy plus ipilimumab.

CDR3 DNA sequence: TGCGCCAGCAGCTTGGGGGGCGGGAGAGCAGAGACCCAGTACTTC. It specifies CASSLGGGRAETQYF. The chain combines TRBV5-1 with TRBJ2-5; TRBD2 aligns across 7 bases. Unmatched junction bases numbered 6, after V lost 0 bases and J lost 4 bases. This CDR3 spans 15 amino acids. CDR1 and CDR2 (germline): SGHRS, YFSETQ. The full variable domain, completed using reference TRBV5-1 and TRBJ2-5, is KAGVTQTPRYLIKTRGQQVTLSCSPISGHRSVSWYQQTPGQGLQFLFEYFSETQRNKGNFPGRFSGRQFSNSRSEMNVSTLELGDSALYLCASSLGGGRAETQYFGPGTRLLVL.